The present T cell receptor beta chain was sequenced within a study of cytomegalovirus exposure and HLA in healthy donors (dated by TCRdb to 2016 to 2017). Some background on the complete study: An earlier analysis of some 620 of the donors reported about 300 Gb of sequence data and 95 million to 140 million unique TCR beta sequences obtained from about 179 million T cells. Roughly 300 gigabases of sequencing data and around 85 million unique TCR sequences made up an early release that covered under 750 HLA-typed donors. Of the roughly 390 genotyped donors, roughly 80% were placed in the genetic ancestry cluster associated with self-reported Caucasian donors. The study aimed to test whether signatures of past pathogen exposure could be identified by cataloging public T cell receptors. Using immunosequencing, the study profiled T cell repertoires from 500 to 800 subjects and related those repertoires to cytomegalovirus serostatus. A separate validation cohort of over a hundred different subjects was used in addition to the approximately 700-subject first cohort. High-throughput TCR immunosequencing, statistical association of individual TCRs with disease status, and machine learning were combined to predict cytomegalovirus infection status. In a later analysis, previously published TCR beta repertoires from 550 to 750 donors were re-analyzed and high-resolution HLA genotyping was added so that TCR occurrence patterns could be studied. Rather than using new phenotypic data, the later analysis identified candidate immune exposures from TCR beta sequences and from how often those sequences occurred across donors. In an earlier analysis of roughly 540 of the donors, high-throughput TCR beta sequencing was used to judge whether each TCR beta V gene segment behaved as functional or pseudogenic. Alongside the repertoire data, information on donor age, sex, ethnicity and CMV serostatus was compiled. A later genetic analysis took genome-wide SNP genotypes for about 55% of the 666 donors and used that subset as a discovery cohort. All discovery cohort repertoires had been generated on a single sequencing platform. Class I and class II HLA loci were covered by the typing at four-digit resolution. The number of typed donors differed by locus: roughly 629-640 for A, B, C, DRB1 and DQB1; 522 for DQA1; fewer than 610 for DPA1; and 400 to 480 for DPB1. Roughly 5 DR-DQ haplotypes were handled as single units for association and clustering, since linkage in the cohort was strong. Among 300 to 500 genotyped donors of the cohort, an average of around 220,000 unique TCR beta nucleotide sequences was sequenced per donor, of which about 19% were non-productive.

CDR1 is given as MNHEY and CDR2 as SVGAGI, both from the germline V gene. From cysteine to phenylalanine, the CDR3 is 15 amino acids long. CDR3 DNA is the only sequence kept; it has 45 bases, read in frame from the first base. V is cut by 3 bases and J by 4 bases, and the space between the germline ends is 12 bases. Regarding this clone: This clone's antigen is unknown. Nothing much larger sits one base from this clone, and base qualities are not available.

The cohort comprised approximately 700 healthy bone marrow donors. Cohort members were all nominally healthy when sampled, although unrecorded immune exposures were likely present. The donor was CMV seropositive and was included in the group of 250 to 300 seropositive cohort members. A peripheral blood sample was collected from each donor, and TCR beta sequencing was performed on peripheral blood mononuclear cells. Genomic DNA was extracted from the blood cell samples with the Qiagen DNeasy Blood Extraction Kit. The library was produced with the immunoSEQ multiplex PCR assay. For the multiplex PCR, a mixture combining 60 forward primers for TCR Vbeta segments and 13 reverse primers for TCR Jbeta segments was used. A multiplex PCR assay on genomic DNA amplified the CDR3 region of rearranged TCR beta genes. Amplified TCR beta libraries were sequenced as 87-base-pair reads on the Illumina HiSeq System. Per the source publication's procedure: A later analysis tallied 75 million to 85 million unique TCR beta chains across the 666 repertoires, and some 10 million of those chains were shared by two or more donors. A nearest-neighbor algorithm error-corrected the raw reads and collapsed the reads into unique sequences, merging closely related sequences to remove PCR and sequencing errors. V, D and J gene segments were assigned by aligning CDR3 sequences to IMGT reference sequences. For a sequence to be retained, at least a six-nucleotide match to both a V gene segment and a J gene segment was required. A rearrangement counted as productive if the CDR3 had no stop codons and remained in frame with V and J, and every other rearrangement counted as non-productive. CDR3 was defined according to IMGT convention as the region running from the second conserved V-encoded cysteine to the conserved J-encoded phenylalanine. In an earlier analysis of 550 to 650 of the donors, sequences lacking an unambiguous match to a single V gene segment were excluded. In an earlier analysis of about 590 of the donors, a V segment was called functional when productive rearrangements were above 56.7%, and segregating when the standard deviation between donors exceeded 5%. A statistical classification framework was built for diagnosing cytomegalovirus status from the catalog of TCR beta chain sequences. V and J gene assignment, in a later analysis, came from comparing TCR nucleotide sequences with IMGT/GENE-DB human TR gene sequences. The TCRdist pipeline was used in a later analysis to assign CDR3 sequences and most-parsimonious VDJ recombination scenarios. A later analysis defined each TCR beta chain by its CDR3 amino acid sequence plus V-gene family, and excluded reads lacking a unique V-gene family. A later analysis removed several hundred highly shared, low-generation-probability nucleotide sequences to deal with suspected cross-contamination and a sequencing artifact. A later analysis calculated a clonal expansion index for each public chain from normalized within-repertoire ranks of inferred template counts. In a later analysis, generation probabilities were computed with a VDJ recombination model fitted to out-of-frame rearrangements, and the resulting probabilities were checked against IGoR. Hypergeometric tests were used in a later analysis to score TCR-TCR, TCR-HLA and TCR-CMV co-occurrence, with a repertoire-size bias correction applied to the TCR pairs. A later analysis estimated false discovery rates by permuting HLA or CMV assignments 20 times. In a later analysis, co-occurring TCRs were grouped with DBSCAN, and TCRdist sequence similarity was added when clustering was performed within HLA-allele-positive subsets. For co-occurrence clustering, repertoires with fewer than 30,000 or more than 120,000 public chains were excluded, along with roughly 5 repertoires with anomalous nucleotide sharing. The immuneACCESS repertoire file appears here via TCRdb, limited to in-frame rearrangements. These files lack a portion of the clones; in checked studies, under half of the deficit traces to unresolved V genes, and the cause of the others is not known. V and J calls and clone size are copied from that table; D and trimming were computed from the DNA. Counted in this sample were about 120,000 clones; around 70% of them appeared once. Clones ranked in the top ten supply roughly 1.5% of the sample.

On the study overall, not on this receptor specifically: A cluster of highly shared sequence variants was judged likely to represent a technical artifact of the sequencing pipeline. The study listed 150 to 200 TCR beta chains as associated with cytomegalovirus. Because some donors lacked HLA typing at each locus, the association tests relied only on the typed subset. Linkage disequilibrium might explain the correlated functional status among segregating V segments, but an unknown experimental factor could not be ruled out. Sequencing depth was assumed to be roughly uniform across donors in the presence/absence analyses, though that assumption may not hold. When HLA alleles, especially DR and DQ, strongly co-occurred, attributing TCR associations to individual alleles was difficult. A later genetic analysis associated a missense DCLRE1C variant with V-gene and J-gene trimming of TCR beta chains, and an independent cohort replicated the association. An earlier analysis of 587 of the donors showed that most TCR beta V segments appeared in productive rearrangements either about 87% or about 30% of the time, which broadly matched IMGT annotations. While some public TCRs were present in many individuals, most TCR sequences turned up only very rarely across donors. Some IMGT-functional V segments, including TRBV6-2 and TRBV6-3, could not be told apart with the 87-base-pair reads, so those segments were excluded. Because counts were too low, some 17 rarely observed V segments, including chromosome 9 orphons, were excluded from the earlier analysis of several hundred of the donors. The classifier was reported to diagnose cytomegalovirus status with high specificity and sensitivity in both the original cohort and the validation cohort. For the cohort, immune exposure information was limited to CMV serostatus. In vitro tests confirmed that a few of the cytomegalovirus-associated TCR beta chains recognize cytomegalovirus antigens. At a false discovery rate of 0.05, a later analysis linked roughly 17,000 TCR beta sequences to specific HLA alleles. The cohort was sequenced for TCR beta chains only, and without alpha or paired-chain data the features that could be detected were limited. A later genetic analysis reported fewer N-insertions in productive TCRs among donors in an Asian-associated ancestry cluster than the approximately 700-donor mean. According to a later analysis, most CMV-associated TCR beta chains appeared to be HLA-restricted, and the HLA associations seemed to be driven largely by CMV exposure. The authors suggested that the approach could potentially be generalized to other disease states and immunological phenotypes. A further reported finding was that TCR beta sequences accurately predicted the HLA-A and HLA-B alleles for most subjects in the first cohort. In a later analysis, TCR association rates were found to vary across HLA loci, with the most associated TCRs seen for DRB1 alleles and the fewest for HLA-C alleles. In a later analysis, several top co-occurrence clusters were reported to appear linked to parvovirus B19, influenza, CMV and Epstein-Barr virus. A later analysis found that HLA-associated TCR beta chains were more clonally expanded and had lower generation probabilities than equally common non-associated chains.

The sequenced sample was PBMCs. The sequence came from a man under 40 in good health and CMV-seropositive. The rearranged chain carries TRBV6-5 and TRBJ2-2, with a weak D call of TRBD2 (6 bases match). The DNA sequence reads TGTGCCAGCAGTTATAGCGGCATATCCACCGGGGAGCTGTTTTTT. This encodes CASSYSGISTGELFF.